This entry concerns a single T cell receptor beta chain. A single base separates this from a much larger clone, so it may be a read error. The data were obtained in a study of glioma-infiltrating T cells. Amplification of TCR alpha and beta CDR3 regions from RNA used iRepertoire nested multiplex PCR. In TCRdb, the multiplex PCR reads were re-called with MiXCR into one record per CDR3 protein. The sample yields about 180,000 distinct CDR3 sequences, more than 35% seen once. The CDR3 consists of 14 residues. Germline loops: CDR1 MDHEN, CDR2 SYDVKM. This TCR came from a human donor with low-grade glioma or glioblastoma, undergoing nonglioma brain surgery, or in good health (not recorded which). The V call is TRBV28, the J call TRBJ1-4, with 7 bases that match TRBD1. Sequenced: glioma tissue, nonneoplastic brain tissue, or PBMCs (not recorded which). CDR3 in DNA: TGTGCCATCTCCCAGGGGGGTCCTAATGAAAAAGTGTTTTTT. Its translation: CAISQGGPNEKVFF.